Listed below are T cell receptor beta chains from one sample, sequenced in a study of blood T cell repertoires in COVID-19. The protocol was immunoSEQ multiplex PCR, while the TCRdb copy is restricted to in-frame clones and leaves out a portion. The repertoire holds approximately 300,000 clones, just over 85% seen once, with less than 11% in the top ten. Sequencing was performed on PBMCs or T cells enriched from blood (not recorded which). The origin of the receptors is a woman aged 18-35 years who had recovered from COVID-19. The CDR3 runs from the conserved cysteine through the conserved F or W. Fields, in order: D gene, J gene, V gene, clone size, CDR3 DNA, CDR3 protein. D genes are given only for firm matches. Some rows have no size entry. The others give once, few or many, or a class for an expanded clone.

d_gene: NA; j_gene: TRBJ2-1; v_gene: TRBV7-7; abundance: NA; CDR3nt: TGTGCTAGCAGCAAAAGCGGATCTGGCTACAATGAGCAGTTCTTC; CDR3aa: CASSKSGSGYNEQFF
d_gene: NA; j_gene: TRBJ1-6; v_gene: TRBV28; abundance: NA; CDR3nt: TGTGCCAGCAGACAGGGTTATAATTCACCCCTCCACTTT; CDR3aa: CASRQGYNSPLHF
d_gene: NA; j_gene: TRBJ1-1; v_gene: TRBV5-1; abundance: NA; CDR3nt: TGCGCCAGCAGCCCTAAGACTTCAACCGGGGCTTTCTTT; CDR3aa: CASSPKTSTGAFF
d_gene: TRBD1; j_gene: TRBJ2-7; v_gene: TRBV19; abundance: NA; CDR3nt: TGTGCCAGCATAGGACAGGGGAGCTCCTACGAGCAGTACTTC; CDR3aa: CASIGQGSSYEQYF
d_gene: TRBD1; j_gene: TRBJ2-7; v_gene: TRBV27; abundance: NA; CDR3nt: TGTGCCAGCAGTCTACGGGTGACAGGGCACGAGCAGTACTTC; CDR3aa: CASSLRVTGHEQYF
d_gene: NA; j_gene: TRBJ2-5; v_gene: TRBV3-1/TRBV3-2; abundance: NA; CDR3nt: TGTGCCAGCAGCCAAGAAGGGGGAGGGGAGACCCAGTACTTC; CDR3aa: CASSQEGGGETQYF
d_gene: NA; j_gene: TRBJ1-1; v_gene: TRBV9; abundance: NA; CDR3nt: TGTGCCAGCAGCGTAGCTACTCCACAGGGTGAGTTTTCGGTTTTCGCTGAAGCTTTCTTT; CDR3aa: CASSVATPQGEFSVFAEAFF
d_gene: TRBD2; j_gene: TRBJ2-7; v_gene: TRBV4-1; abundance: NA; CDR3nt: TGCGCCAGCAGCCCTCTCGCGGGGACTAGCGGGAGTTTATACGAGCAGTACTTC; CDR3aa: CASSPLAGTSGSLYEQYF
d_gene: NA; j_gene: TRBJ1-2; v_gene: TRBV6-1; abundance: once; CDR3nt: TGTGCCAGCAGTGAAACGTACCTGGGCGACTATGGCTACACCTTC; CDR3aa: CASSETYLGDYGYTF
d_gene: TRBD1; j_gene: TRBJ1-2; v_gene: TRBV11-2; abundance: NA; CDR3nt: TGTGCCAGCAGCGCCCTTACAGGGGATCCATCCTTC; CDR3aa: CASSALTGDPSF
d_gene: NA; j_gene: TRBJ1-3; v_gene: TRBV5-1; abundance: few; CDR3nt: TGCGCCAGCAGCTTGGGGGACTTCTTTGGAAACACCATATATTTT; CDR3aa: CASSLGDFFGNTIYF
d_gene: TRBD2; j_gene: TRBJ2-3; v_gene: TRBV24-1; abundance: once; CDR3nt: TGTGCCACCAGTGACCCCCTAGCGGGAGGGCCACGTGGCACAGATACGCAGTATTTT; CDR3aa: CATSDPLAGGPRGTDTQYF
d_gene: NA; j_gene: TRBJ1-3; v_gene: TRBV28; abundance: NA; CDR3nt: TGTGCCAGCAGCCCTAGAGGGGGCTCTGGAAACACCATATATTTT; CDR3aa: CASSPRGGSGNTIYF
d_gene: NA; j_gene: TRBJ1-4; v_gene: TRBV7-9; abundance: few; CDR3nt: TGTGCCAGCAGCTTAGGACAGAGCCCAACTAATGAAAAACTGTTTTTT; CDR3aa: CASSLGQSPTNEKLFF
d_gene: TRBD1; j_gene: TRBJ1-2; v_gene: TRBV10-2; abundance: once; CDR3nt: TGCGCCAGCAGAATGACAGGGGAGTATACCTTC; CDR3aa: CASRMTGEYTF
d_gene: NA; j_gene: TRBJ1-5; v_gene: TRBV24-1; abundance: NA; CDR3nt: TGTGCCACCAGTGATTCCCCGGGGATGGGGAGCAATCAGCCCCAGCATTTT; CDR3aa: CATSDSPGMGSNQPQHF
d_gene: TRBD2; j_gene: TRBJ2-3; v_gene: TRBV10-3; abundance: NA; CDR3nt: TGTGCCATCAGTGATCCCCTAGCGGGGCTAGCGGGGGATACGCAGTATTTT; CDR3aa: CAISDPLAGLAGDTQYF
d_gene: TRBD1; j_gene: TRBJ2-4; v_gene: TRBV4-2; abundance: NA; CDR3nt: TGTGCCAGCAGCCAAGACTTTTTAGTTGGGACAGTCCTAGCCAAAAACATTCAGTACTTC; CDR3aa: CASSQDFLVGTVLAKNIQYF
d_gene: TRBD1; j_gene: TRBJ1-2; v_gene: TRBV19; abundance: NA; CDR3nt: TGTGCCATTCCCAATGAAAGACAGGGAGTCGGGTATGGCTACACCTTC; CDR3aa: CAIPNERQGVGYGYTF
d_gene: TRBD1; j_gene: TRBJ2-1; v_gene: TRBV6-1; abundance: NA; CDR3nt: TGTGCCAGCAGTGAAGAGGGGACAGGTGGGCATGAGCAGTTCTTC; CDR3aa: CASSEEGTGGHEQFF
d_gene: TRBD1; j_gene: TRBJ1-1; v_gene: TRBV5-1; abundance: once; CDR3nt: TGCGCCAGCAGTTCGACTCGGGACAGGGGTACTGAAGCTTTCTTT; CDR3aa: CASSSTRDRGTEAFF
d_gene: NA; j_gene: TRBJ1-2; v_gene: TRBV27; abundance: NA; CDR3nt: TGTGCCAGCAGCCAATTCACTCCCCCCTATGGCTACACCTTC; CDR3aa: CASSQFTPPYGYTF
d_gene: NA; j_gene: TRBJ2-1; v_gene: TRBV10-2; abundance: NA; CDR3nt: TGCGCCAGCAGTGAGTCTAACCCTATGTTTCCTGAGCAGTTCTTC; CDR3aa: CASSESNPMFPEQFF
d_gene: TRBD2; j_gene: TRBJ2-3; v_gene: TRBV5-1; abundance: once; CDR3nt: TGCGCCAGCACTCATAGCGGGGGGGCCGGAGATACGCAGTATTTT; CDR3aa: CASTHSGGAGDTQYF
d_gene: NA; j_gene: TRBJ2-7; v_gene: TRBV24-1; abundance: NA; CDR3nt: TGTGCCAGCCCCGAGGAGGGAAGGACTTACGAGCAGTACTTC; CDR3aa: CASPEEGRTYEQYF
d_gene: TRBD2; j_gene: TRBJ2-7; v_gene: TRBV7-2; abundance: NA; CDR3nt: TGTGCCAGCAGCTCCCGGGGGGAAAGCTACGAGCAGTACTTC; CDR3aa: CASSSRGESYEQYF
d_gene: TRBD1; j_gene: TRBJ2-2; v_gene: TRBV9; abundance: NA; CDR3nt: TGTGCCAGCAGCGAACAGGGGGCGGGCGGGGAGCTGTTTTTT; CDR3aa: CASSEQGAGGELFF
d_gene: TRBD1; j_gene: TRBJ1-1; v_gene: TRBV6-5; abundance: NA; CDR3nt: TGTGCCAGCAGGGACAGGTTGAACACTGAAGCTTTCTTT; CDR3aa: CASRDRLNTEAFF
d_gene: NA; j_gene: TRBJ2-7; v_gene: TRBV23-1; abundance: NA; CDR3nt: TGCGCCAGCACCACAGGAAAGCAGTACTTC; CDR3aa: CASTTGKQYF
d_gene: NA; j_gene: TRBJ1-3; v_gene: TRBV5-1; abundance: NA; CDR3nt: TGCGCCAGCAGCTTGGGAGCGAGCTCTGGAAACACCATATATTTT; CDR3aa: CASSLGASSGNTIYF
d_gene: NA; j_gene: TRBJ2-3; v_gene: TRBV6-5; abundance: NA; CDR3nt: TGTGCCAGCAGCTTCCGAGGAGGGTACACAGATACGCAGTATTTT; CDR3aa: CASSFRGGYTDTQYF
d_gene: TRBD2; j_gene: TRBJ2-2; v_gene: TRBV28; abundance: NA; CDR3nt: TGTGCCAGCAGTTCACCTAGCGGGAGTGGCACCGGGGAGCTGTTTTTT; CDR3aa: CASSSPSGSGTGELFF
d_gene: NA; j_gene: TRBJ1-2; v_gene: TRBV4-1; abundance: NA; CDR3nt: TGCGCCAGCAGCCGTGTTCTGGCTGCGGACTATGGCTACACCTTC; CDR3aa: CASSRVLAADYGYTF
d_gene: NA; j_gene: TRBJ2-6; v_gene: TRBV2; abundance: once; CDR3nt: TGTGCCAGCAGTGTTTTTGAACAGGGCGGCAACGTCCTGACTTTC; CDR3aa: CASSVFEQGGNVLTF
d_gene: TRBD2; j_gene: TRBJ2-1; v_gene: TRBV30; abundance: NA; CDR3nt: TGTGCCTGGAATGGGCGTAGCGGGAGCGGGAATGAGCAGTTCTTC; CDR3aa: CAWNGRSGSGNEQFF
d_gene: NA; j_gene: TRBJ2-7; v_gene: TRBV6-4; abundance: NA; CDR3nt: TGTGCCAGCAGTGACTGGTCTCAGGGGAAGTCCCACTCCTACGAGCAGTACTTC; CDR3aa: CASSDWSQGKSHSYEQYF
d_gene: NA; j_gene: TRBJ1-2; v_gene: TRBV28; abundance: NA; CDR3nt: TGTGCCAGCAGTGACGGGGGATTGGCCCCTGGCGGGTATGGCTACACCTTC; CDR3aa: CASSDGGLAPGGYGYTF
d_gene: TRBD1; j_gene: TRBJ2-7; v_gene: TRBV12-3/TRBV12-4; abundance: NA; CDR3nt: TGTGCCAGCAGTCCTGGGACAGCCTACGAGCAGTACTTC; CDR3aa: CASSPGTAYEQYF
d_gene: NA; j_gene: TRBJ2-3; v_gene: TRBV12-5; abundance: NA; CDR3nt: TGTGCTAGTGGTTTGGTAAGGTGGGGGGGCCCCACATTTACAGATACGCAGTATTTT; CDR3aa: CASGLVRWGGPTFTDTQYF
d_gene: NA; j_gene: TRBJ2-4; v_gene: TRBV12-5; abundance: NA; CDR3nt: TGTGCTAGTGGTTTGGACGAGGGAACCTTTGGCAAAAACATTCAGTACTTC; CDR3aa: CASGLDEGTFGKNIQYF
d_gene: TRBD2; j_gene: TRBJ2-7; v_gene: TRBV4-1; abundance: NA; CDR3nt: TGCGCCAGCAGCCAAGAACCAGCGGGAGCGGGGGGCGAGCAGTACTTC; CDR3aa: CASSQEPAGAGGEQYF
d_gene: NA; j_gene: TRBJ2-5; v_gene: TRBV29-1; abundance: NA; CDR3nt: TGCAGCGTTGATGGGACTCAGGAGACCCAGTACTTC; CDR3aa: CSVDGTQETQYF
d_gene: NA; j_gene: TRBJ2-2; v_gene: TRBV7-3; abundance: many; CDR3nt: TGTGCCAGCAGCTTATCGCGGGCCGGGGAGCTGTTTTTT; CDR3aa: CASSLSRAGELFF
d_gene: TRBD2; j_gene: TRBJ2-1; v_gene: TRBV3-1/TRBV3-2; abundance: NA; CDR3nt: TGTGCCAGCAGCCTAGCGGGGGGGCCCTCGGATGAGCAGTTCTTC; CDR3aa: CASSLAGGPSDEQFF
d_gene: NA; j_gene: TRBJ2-5; v_gene: TRBV7-9; abundance: NA; CDR3nt: TGTGCCAGCAGCCCCCGGGGCGGGGATAAAGAGACCCAGTACTTC; CDR3aa: CASSPRGGDKETQYF
d_gene: NA; j_gene: TRBJ2-3; v_gene: TRBV7-9; abundance: NA; CDR3nt: TGTGCCAGCAGCTCCCTCGACTCTCCCACAGATACGCAGTATTTT; CDR3aa: CASSSLDSPTDTQYF
d_gene: NA; j_gene: TRBJ1-3; v_gene: TRBV5-1; abundance: NA; CDR3nt: TGCGCCAGCAGCCATGGAGCCCAGTCGGGAAACACCATATATTTT; CDR3aa: CASSHGAQSGNTIYF
d_gene: NA; j_gene: TRBJ1-2; v_gene: TRBV7-2; abundance: NA; CDR3nt: TGTGCCAGCAGCTTAGCAGGGAGGGAAATCGATGGCTACACCTTC; CDR3aa: CASSLAGREIDGYTF
d_gene: NA; j_gene: TRBJ1-4; v_gene: TRBV28; abundance: NA; CDR3nt: TGTGCCAGCAGTTCGACCCGGGAAACTAATGAAAAACTGTTTTTT; CDR3aa: CASSSTRETNEKLFF
d_gene: NA; j_gene: TRBJ1-1; v_gene: TRBV28; abundance: NA; CDR3nt: TGTGCCAGCAGTTTCTCCGGGACTAGGGGTTTAGCTTTCTTT; CDR3aa: CASSFSGTRGLAFF
d_gene: NA; j_gene: TRBJ1-2; v_gene: TRBV12-5; abundance: NA; CDR3nt: TGTGCTAGTGGTTTGGGACATAACTATGGCTACACCTTC; CDR3aa: CASGLGHNYGYTF
d_gene: NA; j_gene: TRBJ1-1; v_gene: TRBV5-1; abundance: NA; CDR3nt: TGCGCCAGCAGCTTGGCCAGGGATAACACTGAAGCTTTCTTT; CDR3aa: CASSLARDNTEAFF